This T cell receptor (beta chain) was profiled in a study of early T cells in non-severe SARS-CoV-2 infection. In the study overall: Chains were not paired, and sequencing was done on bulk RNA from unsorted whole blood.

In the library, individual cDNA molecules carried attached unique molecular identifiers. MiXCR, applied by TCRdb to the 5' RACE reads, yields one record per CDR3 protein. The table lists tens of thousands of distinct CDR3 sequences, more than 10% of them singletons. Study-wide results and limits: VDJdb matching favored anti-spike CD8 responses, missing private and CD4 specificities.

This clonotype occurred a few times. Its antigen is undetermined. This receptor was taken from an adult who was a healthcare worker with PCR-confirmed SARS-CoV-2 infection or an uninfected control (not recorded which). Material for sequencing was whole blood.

Here the CDR3 DNA reads TGCACCAGCAGCCTCCGTGGTTGGCGGCGGACAGGGGTCTCCTACGAGCAGTACTTC. This translates into CTSSLRGWRRTGVSYEQYF. This chain uses TRBV1 with TRBJ2-7; the table's TRBD1 call for D was not verified on the DNA. TRBV1 is flagged as a pseudogene. The CDR3 sequence is 19 residues long.